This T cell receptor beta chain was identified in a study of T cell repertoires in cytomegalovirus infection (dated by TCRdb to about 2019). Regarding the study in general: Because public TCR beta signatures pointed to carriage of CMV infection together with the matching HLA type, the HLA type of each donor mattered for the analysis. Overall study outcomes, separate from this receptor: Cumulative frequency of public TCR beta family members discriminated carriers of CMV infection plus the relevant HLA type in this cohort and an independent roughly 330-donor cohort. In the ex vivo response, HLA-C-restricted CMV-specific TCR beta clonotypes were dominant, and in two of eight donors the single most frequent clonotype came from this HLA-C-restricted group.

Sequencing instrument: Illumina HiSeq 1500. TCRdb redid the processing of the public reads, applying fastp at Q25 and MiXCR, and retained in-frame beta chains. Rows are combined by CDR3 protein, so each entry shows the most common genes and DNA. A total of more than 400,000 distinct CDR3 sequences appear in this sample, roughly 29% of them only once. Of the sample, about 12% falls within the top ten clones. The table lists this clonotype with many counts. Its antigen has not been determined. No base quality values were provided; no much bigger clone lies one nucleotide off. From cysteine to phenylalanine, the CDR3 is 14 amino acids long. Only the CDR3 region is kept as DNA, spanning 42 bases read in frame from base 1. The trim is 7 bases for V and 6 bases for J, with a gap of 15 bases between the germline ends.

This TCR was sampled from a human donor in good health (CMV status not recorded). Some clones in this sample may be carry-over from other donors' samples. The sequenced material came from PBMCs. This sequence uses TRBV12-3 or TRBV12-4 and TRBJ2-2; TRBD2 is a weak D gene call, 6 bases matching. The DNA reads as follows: TGTGCCAGCACCACGGCGGGGTTCCCCGGGGAGCTGTTTTTT. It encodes CASTTAGFPGELFF.